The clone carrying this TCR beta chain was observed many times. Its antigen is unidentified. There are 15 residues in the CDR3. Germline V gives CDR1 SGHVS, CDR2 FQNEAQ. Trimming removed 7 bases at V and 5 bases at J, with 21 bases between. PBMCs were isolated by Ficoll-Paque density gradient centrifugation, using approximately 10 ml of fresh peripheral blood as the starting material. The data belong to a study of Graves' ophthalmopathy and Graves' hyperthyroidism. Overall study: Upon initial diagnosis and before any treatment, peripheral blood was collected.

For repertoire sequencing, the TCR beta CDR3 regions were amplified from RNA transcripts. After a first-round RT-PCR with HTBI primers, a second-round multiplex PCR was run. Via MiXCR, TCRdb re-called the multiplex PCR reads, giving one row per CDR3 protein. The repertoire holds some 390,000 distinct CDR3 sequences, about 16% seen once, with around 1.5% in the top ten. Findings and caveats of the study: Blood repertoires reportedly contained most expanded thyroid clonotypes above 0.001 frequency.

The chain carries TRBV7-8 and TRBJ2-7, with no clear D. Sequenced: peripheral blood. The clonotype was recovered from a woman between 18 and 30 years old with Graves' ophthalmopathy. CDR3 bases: TGTGCCAGCACCCGACTCCGGGCCCAAGCCCACGAGCAGTACTTC. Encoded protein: CASTRLRAQAHEQYF.